These 24 T cell receptor beta chains were sequenced from one sample in a study of beta chain features in type 1 diabetes. Expressed TCRB transcripts got sequenced, as all isolated RNA was reverse transcribed. The assay was immunoSEQ multiplex PCR, and TCRdb's table has in-frame clones only and misses some. Altogether around 300,000 clones are present, 7.5% to 9.5% being singletons, with the ten largest covering over 0.8%. The sample consisted of central memory CD4+ T cells from blood. Receptors were obtained from a woman in her late teens or twenties in good health.

The chain has TRBV29-1 and TRBJ2-7; D not resolved. Germline values: CDR1 SQVTM, CDR2 ANQGSEA. V dropped 2 bases and J dropped 3 bases, with 14 bases sitting between them. The CDR3 has 14 amino acids. The CDR3 region is CSVELTGQYYEQYF. The CDR3 DNA sequence: TGCAGCGTTGAACTAACTGGGCAGTACTACGAGCAGTACTTC.

V usage is TRBV27 and J usage is TRBJ1-5, with 8 bases matching TRBD1. The V gene end was trimmed by 6 bases and the J gene end by 1 base; junction bases not matched to a gene: 23. CDR1 and CDR2 (germline): MNHEY, SMNVEV (reference sequence). The CDR3 sequence is 21 residues long. CDR3: CASSPIPIWAGGGWSNQPQHF. The CDR3 bases are TGTGCCAGCAGCCCAATCCCAATCTGGGCAGGGGGCGGATGGAGCAATCAGCCCCAGCATTTT.

The J gene is TRBJ1-3, the V gene TRBV7-9; D is unclear. V lost 2 bases and J 14 bases, leaving 13 bases between the germline ends. The CDR3 is made up of 12 amino acids. The germline gives CDR1 SEHNR, CDR2 FQNEAQ (reference sequence). The CDR3 sequence is CASSLKGDNVYF. The CDR3 DNA reads as TGTGCCAGCAGCTTAAAAGGAGACAATGTATATTTT.

This sequence joins TRBV6-6 and TRBJ2-5, with 8 bases lining up with TRBD1. This CDR3 region has 16 residues. Germline-derived CDR1 and CDR2 are MNHNY and SVGAGI (reference sequence). The V gene end was trimmed by 7 bases and the J gene end by 1 base; junction bases not matched to a gene: 11. The CDR3 nucleotides are TGTGCCAGCAAGAGGACAGGGCCGGGGATCCAAGAGACCCAGTACTTC. Translated: CASKRTGPGIQETQYF.

This chain links TRBV7-7 with TRBJ2-3; 10 bases match TRBD2. Trimming removed 5 bases from V and 3 bases from J; junction bases left unmatched: 5. This CDR3 has 15 amino acids. CDR1 and CDR2 (germline): SSHAT, FNYEAQ (reference sequence). The CDR3: CASSALAGETDTQYF. The CDR3 DNA is TGTGCCAGCAGCGCCCTAGCGGGGGAAACAGATACGCAGTATTTT.

The chain employs TRBV7-2 and TRBJ2-5; 9 bases are a match to TRBD1. J gave up 6 bases and V 5 bases, and 4 bases lay outside the gene matches. The CDR3 length is 13 residues. Germline CDR1 and CDR2: SGHTA and FQGNSA. The CDR3 here is CASSNRGRQTQYF. CDR3 in DNA: TGTGCCAGCAGCAACAGGGGGCGGCAGACCCAGTACTTC.

This clone has more than one count but fewer than ten. The chain couples TRBV6-5 to TRBJ2-5; 9 bases align to TRBD1. The CDR3 is made up of 15 amino acids. Looked up from germline, CDR1 is MNHEY and CDR2 is SVGAGI. With V trimmed by 4 bases and J by 5 bases, 8 bases remained unmatched. The CDR3 spells CASSSPGQGEETQYF. CDR3 nucleotides: TGTGCCAGCAGTTCCCCGGGACAGGGAGAGGAGACCCAGTACTTC.

This clone turned up a few times. The gene calls are TRBV5-1 and TRBJ2-4; 9 positions agree with TRBD2. Germline V gene lookup returns CDR1 SGHRS and CDR2 YFSETQ. CDR3 size: 15 residues. Unmatched junction bases numbered 10, after V lost 6 bases and J lost 6 bases. CDR3 DNA: TGCGCCAGCACCCCCCAAGCGGGAGGCGGAAACATTCAGTACTTC. Encoded protein: CASTPQAGGGNIQYF. Full variable domain (missing parts from reference TRBV5-1 and TRBJ2-4): KAGVTQTPRYLIKTRGQQVTLSCSPISGHRSVSWYQQTPGQGLQFLFEYFSETQRNKGNFPGRFSGRQFSNSRSEMNVSTLELGDSALYLCASTPQAGGGNIQYFGAGTRLSVL.

This clone has more than one count but fewer than ten. The CDR3 nucleotides read TGTGCCAGCCAGTCCCGGATGGCCACTGAAGCTTTCTTT. Protein product: CASQSRMATEAFF. The rearrangement uses TRBV6-5 and TRBJ1-1; D call uncertain. CDR1 and CDR2 from the germline V gene are MNHEY and SVGAGI. Trimming pared 8 bases from V and 4 bases from J, leaving 14 bases between. The CDR3 has 13 residues.

This rearrangement joins TRBV2 to TRBJ1-3; a weak D match, TRBD1 (6 bases). Germline V CDR1 and CDR2: SNHLY, FYNNEI. Trimming removed 5 bases at V and 3 bases at J, with 11 bases between. There are 14 residues in the CDR3. Here the CDR3 DNA reads TGTGCCAGCAGTTCACAGGGAGGTGGAAACACCATATATTTT. Translation gives CASSSQGGGNTIYF. Variable domain in full (rest from reference TRBV2 and TRBJ1-3): EPEVTQTPSHQVTQMGQEVILRCVPISNHLYFYWYRQILGQKVEFLVSFYNNEISEKSEIFDDQFSVERPDGSNFTLKIRSTKLEDSAMYFCASSSQGGGNTIYFGEGSWLTVV.

The chain has TRBV4-2 and TRBJ2-3; no clear D gene. V was trimmed by 5 bases and J by 2 bases, leaving 20 bases between them. Looked up from germline, CDR1 is LGHNA and CDR2 is YNFKEQ. This CDR3 has 17 amino acids. In nucleotides, the CDR3 is TGTGCCAGCAGCTTAGGTCTGTGGATCTCGACCACAGATACGCAGTATTTT. This translates into CASSLGLWISTTDTQYF.

This clone has a handful of counts. V is TRBV6-6 and J is TRBJ2-6, with a tentative D call TRBD1 (5 bases). Looked up from germline, CDR1 is MNHNY and CDR2 is SVGAGI (reference sequence). The CDR3 length is 14 residues. V lost 6 bases and J lost 2, with 8 bases in between. CDR3 DNA sequence: TGTGCCAGCAGCAGGGATACTGGGGCCAACGTCCTGACTTTC. Translating it yields CASSRDTGANVLTF.

The chain links TRBV28 to TRBJ1-5; D gene unclear. Germline values: CDR1 MDHEN, CDR2 SYDVKM. V lost 6 bases, J lost 0 bases, and 9 bases lay in between. The CDR3 consists of 14 residues. Here the CDR3 reads CASRMGNSNQPQHF. As DNA, the CDR3 is TGTGCCAGCAGGATGGGAAATAGCAATCAGCCCCAGCATTTT. Using reference TRBV28 and TRBJ1-5 for the parts outside the CDR3, the full variable domain is DVKVTQSSRYLVKRTGEKVFLECVQDMDHENMFWYRQDPGLGLRLIYFSYDVKMKEKGDIPEGYSVSREKKERFSLILESASTNQTSMYLCASRMGNSNQPQHFGDGTRLSIL.

This clone occurred many times. This chain uses TRBV25-1 with TRBJ1-1; 7 positions match TRBD1. Germline V gives CDR1 MGHDK, CDR2 SYGVNS. The CDR3 sequence is 14 residues long. V shed 6 bases and J 0 bases; nucleotides not matched to a gene: 4. CDR3 DNA sequence: TGTGCCAGCAGGAGGGGACAGTTGAACACTGAAGCTTTCTTT. It yields the protein CASRRGQLNTEAFF.

This clone was detected only a few times. The DNA for the CDR3 is TGTGCCAGCAGCCCCTCCCCGGGCAGGTCCTCTTCTGGAAACACCATATATTTT. It yields the protein CASSPSPGRSSSGNTIYF. The chain couples TRBV7-8 to TRBJ1-3; D unclear. Germline CDR1 is SGHVS and CDR2 is FQNEAQ. With 5 bases removed from V and 1 base from J, the gap between germline ends came to 21 bases. CDR3 length: 18 residues.

The chain couples TRBV28 to TRBJ2-1; tentatively, D is TRBD1 or TRBD2 (6 bases each). V lost 6 bases to trimming and J lost 3 bases, with 24 bases between them. Germline V lookup: CDR1 MDHEN, CDR2 SYDVKM. This CDR3 region has 18 residues. CDR3 residues: CASSPQRGREGGYNEQFF. In DNA form, the CDR3 reads TGTGCCAGCAGCCCCCAACGGGGACGTGAGGGGGGCTACAATGAGCAGTTCTTC.

The chain recombines TRBV11-3 with TRBJ2-3; D gene uncertain. This CDR3 is 16 amino acids long. The germline V gene encodes CDR1 SGHNT and CDR2 YENEEA. Trimming took 6 bases from V and 2 from J, leaving 18 bases between them. The CDR3: CASRLRGGGYTDTQYF. For the CDR3, the DNA is TGTGCCAGCAGGTTAAGAGGCGGCGGCTACACAGATACGCAGTATTTT.

Relative to its sample, this clone is medium-sized. The V and J genes are TRBV29-1 and TRBJ2-1; tentatively, D is TRBD2 (6 bases). Germline V lookup: CDR1 SQVTM, CDR2 ANQGSEA. The V end lost 3 bases, the J end lost 0 bases, and 15 bases lay between the germline ends. The CDR3 runs to 16 residues. CDR3 sequence reads: CSVEAGWENSYNEQFF. The CDR3 DNA sequence: TGCAGCGTTGAGGCGGGGTGGGAGAACTCCTACAATGAGCAGTTCTTC.

Only a few counts were recorded for this clone. V usage is TRBV4-1 and J usage is TRBJ2-7, with D perhaps given as TRBD1 or TRBD2 (5 bases each). The germline V and J ends were trimmed by 4 bases and 4 bases, with 17 bases remaining between them. Germline values: CDR1 MGHRA, CDR2 YSYEKL. The CDR3 is 15 residues long. Here the CDR3 reads CASSREQTGAYEQYV. The CDR3 nucleotides read TGCGCCAGCAGCCGTGAACAGACCGGGGCGTACGAGCAGTACGTC.

This clone was seen only a few times. V usage is TRBV21-1 and J usage is TRBJ2-3; TRBD2 is the table's D call and was not checked against the DNA. TRBV21-1 represents a pseudogene. The CDR3 runs to 15 residues. CDR3 region: CASPGTSGSTDTQYF. CDR3 DNA sequence: TGTGCCAGCCCTGGGACTAGCGGGAGCACAGATACGCAGTATTTT.

The J gene is TRBJ2-1, the V gene TRBV7-3, with 7 bases fitting TRBD2. The germline CDR1 and CDR2 sequences are SGHTA and FQGTGA. CDR3 length equals 14 residues. V trimming: 3 bases; J trimming: 5 bases; junction bases outside the gene matches: 4. CDR3 sequence (DNA): TGTGCCAGCAGCTTGGGCGGGAGAAACAATGAGCAGTTCTTC. Translated: CASSLGGRNNEQFF.

The chain's CDR3 is CATSRDSENTEAFF. The CDR3 bases are TGTGCCACCAGCAGAGATTCTGAGAACACTGAAGCTTTCTTT. V and J are TRBV15 and TRBJ1-1; D is uncertain. Germline assignment: CDR1 LNHNV and CDR2 YYDKDF (reference sequence). CDR3 length: 14 amino acids. Trimming shortened V by 0 bases and J by 1 base, and 6 bases separated the two germline ends. Full variable domain (rest looked up from reference TRBV15 and TRBJ1-1): DAMVIQNPRYQVTQFGKPVTLSCSQTLNHNVMYWYQQKSSQAPKLLFHYYDKDFNNEADTPDNFQSRRPNTSFCFLDIRSPGLGDTAMYLCATSRDSENTEAFFGQGTRLTVV.

This clone has more than one count but fewer than ten. V usage is TRBV7-9 and J usage is TRBJ1-1; D may be TRBD1 (5 bases). V lost 3 bases to trimming and J lost 1 base, with 9 bases between them. Germline assignment: CDR1 SEHNR and CDR2 FQNEAQ (reference sequence). The CDR3 runs to 14 residues. The CDR3 DNA reads TGTGCCAGCAGCTTTTCAGGGTCGAACACTGAAGCTTTCTTT. Protein product: CASSFSGSNTEAFF.

The chain recombines TRBV29-1 with TRBJ1-4, with 7 bases aligning to TRBD1. J was trimmed by 8 bases and V by 7 bases; bases with no gene match: 7. Germline CDR1 is SQVTM and CDR2 is ANQGSEA. There are 12 residues in the CDR3. The CDR3 DNA reads TGCAGCGGGTGGGACAGCCCCGAAAAACTGTTTTTT. Translation gives CSGWDSPEKLFF.